The next 21 T cell receptor beta chains were all read from a single sample in a study of CD8+ T cells in alopecia areata. Investigators isolated RNA and reverse transcribed it into cDNA to act as the sequencing template. Libraries were prepared by immunoSEQ multiplex PCR; TCRdb keeps only in-frame clonotypes and omits some of them. This sample has roughly 100,000 clones, with about 64% found just once. Treatment meaning: oral pan-JAK inhibitor, 5-10 mg twice daily. Sequenced material: CD8+ T cells sorted from blood, taken at week 4, from a patient treated with tofacitinib. These receptors all stem from a human donor with alopecia areata.

This sequence joins TRBV30 and TRBJ2-2; tentative D call: TRBD1 (6 bases). The V end was cut by 1 base, the J end by 0 bases, with 15 bases between. Germline lookup yields CDR1 GTSNPN and CDR2 SVGIG (reference sequence). The CDR3 has 17 residues. In DNA form, the CDR3 reads TGTGCCTGGAGTGGAGACTCAGGGGTCCCGAACACCGGGGAGCTGTTTTTT. Amino acids: CAWSGDSGVPNTGELFF.

The rearrangement links TRBV7-9 to TRBJ2-5; 7 bases are a match to TRBD2. The V segment lost 5 bases and the J segment 1 base; nucleotides outside the gene matches: 10. This CDR3 spans 16 amino acids. Germline loops: CDR1 SEHNR, CDR2 FQNEAQ (reference sequence). CDR3 loop: CASSPRRGGGQETQYF. The CDR3 nucleotides read TGTGCCAGCAGCCCACGACGCGGCGGGGGCCAAGAGACCCAGTACTTC.

J is TRBJ2-2 and V is TRBV29-1; perhaps D is TRBD1 or TRBD2 (5 bases each). V was clipped by 6 bases and J by 3 bases, with 11 bases between them. Germline CDR1 SQVTM, CDR2 ANQGSEA. This CDR3 is 13 amino acids long. The CDR3 sequence: CSVGTGDTGELFF. Here the CDR3 DNA reads TGCAGCGTCGGGACGGGTGACACCGGGGAGCTGTTTTTT.

This clone was counted a single time. The chain employs TRBV5-1 and TRBJ2-3; tentative D call: TRBD2 (6 bases). This CDR3 comprises 15 residues. CDR1 and CDR2 from the germline V gene are SGHRS and YFSETQ. Trimming removed 6 bases from V and 0 bases from J, with 14 bases in between. The CDR3 region is CASILEGYSTDTQYF. The CDR3 DNA reads as TGCGCCAGCATCCTGGAGGGATATAGCACAGATACGCAGTATTTT.

The rearrangement uses TRBV4-1 and TRBJ1-6; D unresolved. The CDR3 is 12 amino acids. With 6 bases removed from V and 7 bases from J, the gap between germline ends came to 7 bases. In germline, CDR1 is MGHRA, CDR2 YSYEKL. This CDR3 reads CASRSLNSPLHF. The CDR3 region has the DNA TGCGCCAGCAGGTCTTTGAATTCACCCCTCCACTTT.

V and J are TRBV7-2 and TRBJ1-5; a possible D gene is TRBD1 (5 bases). CDR3 length equals 15 residues. Germline V gives CDR1 SGHTA, CDR2 FQGNSA. The V end was cut by 5 bases, the J end by 0 bases, with 11 bases between. This chain's CDR3 is CASSPEGYSNQPQHF. CDR3 bases: TGTGCCAGCAGCCCCGAGGGGTATAGCAATCAGCCCCAGCATTTT. Looking up the rest from reference TRBV7-2 and TRBJ1-5 gives the full variable domain: GAGVSQSPSNKVTEKGKDVELRCDPISGHTALYWYRQSLGQGLEFLIYFQGNSAPDKSGLPSDRFSAERTGGSVSTLTIQRTQQEDSAVYLCASSPEGYSNQPQHFGDGTRLSIL.

V and J are TRBV5-1 and TRBJ2-5; TRBD1 matches at 8 bases. Germline V gene sequence: CDR1 SGHRS, CDR2 YFSETQ. The CDR3 totals 13 residues. Losses at the gene ends were 4 bases for V and 3 bases for J; bases not matched to a gene: 2. The CDR3 region is CASSPDREETQYF. The CDR3 region has the DNA TGCGCCAGCAGCCCGGACAGGGAAGAGACCCAGTACTTC.

DNA of the CDR3: TGTGCCAGCAGTTCCCGCGTTTGGACCGGGGAGCTGTTTTTT. It is translated as CASSSRVWTGELFF. The gene calls are TRBV28 and TRBJ2-2; D ambiguous. The germline V gene encodes CDR1 MDHEN and CDR2 SYDVKM. Trimming left V 4 bases short and J 5 bases short, with 11 bases between. There are 14 residues in the CDR3.

The chain joins TRBV23-1 to TRBJ2-5; 7 bases align to TRBD1. TRBV23-1 qualifies as an ORF whose function is uncertain. V was pared by 4 bases and J by 1 base, with 3 bases of the junction left unmatched. This CDR3 is built from 14 residues. DNA for the CDR3: TGCGCCAGCAGTCCAACAGGGGCCCAAGAGACCCAGTACTTC. It specifies CASSPTGAQETQYF.

This clone was counted a single time. This rearrangement joins TRBV9 to TRBJ1-2; maybe TRBD1 (6 bases). Trimming shortened V by 4 bases and J by 5 bases, and 12 bases separated the two germline ends. The CDR3 sequence is 13 residues long. Germline CDR1 and CDR2: SGDLS and YYNGEE. The CDR3 loop is CASSPGTRYGYTF. The DNA of the CDR3 is TGTGCCAGCAGCCCCGGGACAAGGTATGGCTACACCTTC.

The CDR3 DNA reads as TGTGCCAGCAGCTCTCCGTCCACAGGGCCCTCCCAAGAGACCCAGTACTTC. Translation gives CASSSPSTGPSQETQYF. The rearrangement uses TRBV7-9 and TRBJ2-5; D may be TRBD1 (6 bases). There are 17 residues in the CDR3. The germline gives CDR1 SEHNR, CDR2 FQNEAQ (reference sequence). Trimming shortened V by 4 bases and J by 1 base, and 19 bases separated the two germline ends.

This clone was recorded a few times. The chain is built from TRBV6-1 and TRBJ2-3; 10 bases align to TRBD1. CDR1 is MNHNS and CDR2 is SASEGT in the germline V gene. CDR3 length: 16 amino acids. V was clipped by 2 bases and J by 4 bases; unmatched bases: 6. This chain's CDR3 is CASSERVGTGADTQYF. CDR3 DNA: TGTGCCAGCAGTGAACGTGTCGGGACAGGGGCAGATACGCAGTATTTT.

CDR3 region: CASSSGTGGTDTQYF. CDR3 nucleotide sequence: TGTGCCAGCAGTTCCGGGACAGGGGGCACAGATACGCAGTATTTT. The chain joins TRBV27 to TRBJ2-3, with TRBD1 matching over 10 bases. Trimming removed 4 bases from V and 1 base from J; junction bases left unmatched: 2. Germline CDR1 reads MNHEY; CDR2 reads SMNVEV (reference sequence). The CDR3 has 15 residues.

J is TRBJ1-1 and V is TRBV13; maybe TRBD1 (5 bases). Trimming pared 5 bases from V and 9 bases from J, leaving 13 bases between. Germline CDR1 reads PRHDT; CDR2 reads FYEKMQ (reference sequence). The CDR3 runs to 12 residues. The CDR3 reads CASSRGLGQAFF. CDR3 sequence (DNA): TGTGCCAGCAGCCGCGGGCTGGGACAAGCTTTCTTT.

The CDR3 DNA reads as TGTGCCAGCAGGACGGGACACTTTTATCAGGATGGCTACACCTTC. Residues: CASRTGHFYQDGYTF. V and J are TRBV6-5 and TRBJ1-2; maybe TRBD1 (6 bases). This CDR3 comprises 15 residues. CDR1 is MNHEY, CDR2 SVGAGI, per germline. V lost 6 bases and J 6 bases, leaving 20 bases between the germline ends.

V is TRBV27 and J is TRBJ2-3; D is possibly TRBD2 (5 bases). The germline gives CDR1 MNHEY, CDR2 SMNVEV (reference sequence). V was cut by 11 bases and J by 8 bases, with 17 bases left in between. The CDR3 has 12 amino acids. The CDR3 loop is CAAGIPPVTQYF. In nucleotides, the CDR3 is TGTGCCGCCGGGATCCCCCCAGTTACGCAGTATTTT.

This chain uses TRBV6-5 with TRBJ2-3, with D possibly being TRBD2 (7 bases). The CDR3 runs 15 residues. Germline lookup yields CDR1 MNHEY and CDR2 SVGAGI. V was pared by 6 bases and J by 0 bases, with 13 bases between. Written as DNA, the CDR3 is TGTGCCAGCAGAGGGGGGGCGCTGAGCACAGATACGCAGTATTTT. Translation gives CASRGGALSTDTQYF.

The chain recombines TRBV6-4 with TRBJ2-1; 9 positions match TRBD2. CDR3 size: 16 residues. Germline V gene sequence: CDR1 MRHNA, CDR2 SNTAGT. Trimming at V came to 0 bases and at J to 3 bases, leaving 3 bases not matched to a gene. CDR3 bases: TGTGCCAGCAGTGACTCGTCTAGCGGGGACTACAATGAGCAGTTCTTC. This gives the protein CASSDSSSGDYNEQFF.

The V and J genes are TRBV4-2 and TRBJ2-7, with TRBD2 matching 7 bases. The CDR3 loop spans 17 amino acids. J gave up 2 bases and V 3 bases, and 13 bases lay outside the gene matches. Per germline, CDR1 LGHNA and CDR2 YNFKEQ. The chain's CDR3 is CASSQGGDLSAPYEQYF. The CDR3 DNA is TGTGCCAGCAGCCAGGGGGGGGACCTATCGGCACCCTACGAGCAGTACTTC.

This chain joins TRBV7-9 and TRBJ2-5; no definite D call. The germline V gene has CDR1 SEHNR and CDR2 FQNEAQ (reference sequence). The CDR3 covers 15 residues. Trimming took off 5 bases at V and 2 bases at J, with 15 bases between the two ends. In DNA, the CDR3 is TGTGCCAGCAGCCAATGGGGTGCAGAACAAGAGACCCAGTACTTC. Translation gives CASSQWGAEQETQYF.

This clone was picked up a small number of times. The chain links TRBV7-2 to TRBJ2-7; 7 nucleotides agree with TRBD2. This CDR3 region has 12 residues. V was pared by 4 bases and J by 5 bases, with 2 bases of the junction left unmatched. Germline loops: CDR1 SGHTA, CDR2 FQGNSA. Here the CDR3 reads CASSYGGNEQYF. Written as DNA, the CDR3 is TGTGCCAGCAGCTACGGGGGGAACGAGCAGTACTTC.